The 19 T cell receptor beta chains below all came from one sample that was sequenced in a study of T cells after yellow fever vaccination. TCRdb reanalysed the 5' RACE reads using MiXCR and keeps one entry per CDR3 protein. The sample has under 500,000 distinct CDR3 sequences; around a sixth are singletons. This sample comprised PBMCs, obtained before the yellow fever booster vaccination. The receptor source for this set is a man younger than 35 who received the YFV17D yellow fever vaccine.

V and J are TRBV4-3 and TRBJ2-1; D may be TRBD1 or TRBD2 (5 bases each). Germline CDR1 LGHNA, CDR2 YSLEER. This CDR3 comprises 15 residues. V was cut by 2 bases and J by 8 bases, with 16 bases left in between. The CDR3 loop is CASSQRDGLIYEQFF. The DNA for the CDR3 is TGCGCCAGCAGCCAACGGGACGGGTTGATCTATGAGCAGTTCTTC.

CDR3 residues: CAISDKGGAGRGKTEAFF. CDR3 sequence (DNA): TGTGCCATCAGTGATAAGGGAGGAGCCGGGCGAGGAAAAACTGAAGCTTTCTTT. V usage is TRBV10-3 and J usage is TRBJ1-1; D call uncertain. Germline lookup yields CDR1 ENHRY and CDR2 SYGVKD. V was shortened by 3 bases and J by 5 bases, with 25 bases between the two germline ends. The CDR3 consists of 18 residues.

This clonotype was counted a few times. The chain joins TRBV6-2 or TRBV6-3 to TRBJ2-2, with 8 positions matching TRBD2. The V gene's germline CDR1 is MNHEY and CDR2 SVGEGT. The junction had 6 bases not matched to a gene; V was cut back by 2 bases and J by 4 bases. The CDR3 has 16 amino acids. Written as DNA, the CDR3 is TGTGCCAGCAGTTACACCGGACTAGCCCGCACCGGGGAGCTGTTTTTT. It specifies CASSYTGLARTGELFF.

In its sample, this clonotype was seen a few times. This chain uses TRBV19 with TRBJ2-3, with a possible D match to TRBD1 (6 bases). The germline CDR1 and CDR2 sequences are LNHDA and SQIVND (reference sequence). The CDR3 consists of 13 residues. V was cut by 8 bases and J by 2 bases, with 11 bases left in between. Written as DNA, the CDR3 is TGTGCCAGTCAGGGGACGTACACAGATACGCAGTATTTT. Translating it yields CASQGTYTDTQYF.

The gene calls are TRBV9 and TRBJ2-3; 7 bases match TRBD2. This CDR3 has 15 amino acids. V gave up 1 base and J gave up 0 bases; unmatched junction bases: 2. Germline V lookup: CDR1 SGDLS, CDR2 YYNGEE. CDR3 in amino acids: CASSVLGGSTDTQYF. CDR3 nucleotide sequence: TGTGCCAGCAGCGTACTCGGGGGGAGCACAGATACGCAGTATTTT.

In this sample, this clonotype turned up a few times. This sequence joins TRBV24-1 and TRBJ1-2; D is unclear. V was pared by 1 base and J by 8 bases, with 10 bases between. This CDR3 has 13 amino acids. Germline values: CDR1 KGHDR, CDR2 SFDVKD. The DNA for the CDR3 is TGTGCCACCAGTGATTTAGAGGGATACGGCTACACCTTC. This encodes CATSDLEGYGYTF.

This clonotype was detected once. V and J are TRBV12-3 or TRBV12-4 and TRBJ2-7; 7 nucleotides agree with TRBD2. The CDR3 runs 15 residues. Germline trimming cut 3 bases from V and 4 bases from J; bases unmatched to any gene: 9. The DNA for the CDR3 is TGTGCCAGCAGTTTCTGGGGGGGTGGGAGGTACGAGCAGTACTTC. This translates into CASSFWGGGRYEQYF.

The V gene is TRBV7-2, the J gene TRBJ1-5, with TRBD1 matching 7 bases. J was trimmed by 5 bases and V by 5 bases; bases with no gene match: 9. The CDR3 is 15 amino acids. CDR1 is SGHTA and CDR2 is FQGNSA in the germline V gene. This CDR3 is CASSPRDREDQPQHF. In DNA form, the CDR3 reads TGTGCCAGCAGCCCCCGTGACAGGGAAGATCAGCCCCAGCATTTT. Together with reference TRBV7-2 and TRBJ1-5, the CDR3 gives the full variable domain: GAGVSQSPSNKVTEKGKDVELRCDPISGHTALYWYRQSLGQGLEFLIYFQGNSAPDKSGLPSDRFSAERTGGSVSTLTIQRTQQEDSAVYLCASSPRDREDQPQHFGDGTRLSIL.

As DNA, the CDR3 is TGCGCCAGCAGCCAAGATTCGGTCAGGGGGCGAAGAACGGTTAATGAAAAACTGTTTTTT. Translation: CASSQDSVRGRRTVNEKLFF. The rearrangement joins TRBV4-3 to TRBJ1-4; 8 bases fit TRBD1. The CDR3 extends over 20 amino acids. Germline V gene sequence: CDR1 LGHNA, CDR2 YSLEER. Trimming took 0 bases from V and 4 from J; bases not matched to a gene: 16.

This clonotype was seen a handful of times. This rearrangement joins TRBV5-1 to TRBJ2-5; TRBD2 agrees at 8 bases. V was pared by 5 bases and J by 7 bases, with 10 bases of the junction left unmatched. The CDR3 length is 14 residues. Germline values: CDR1 SGHRS, CDR2 YFSETQ. CDR3 nucleotide sequence: TGCGCCAGCAGTTGGGCGAGCGGGGGAGGGACCCAGTACTTC. It specifies CASSWASGGGTQYF.

The rearrangement joins TRBV4-1 to TRBJ1-2; no definite D call. Trimming removed 1 base at V and 8 bases at J, with 11 bases between. Germline lookup yields CDR1 MGHRA and CDR2 YSYEKL. This CDR3 is built from 13 residues. CDR3 loop: CASSQGRRVGYTF. CDR3 in DNA: TGCGCCAGCAGCCAAGGGAGGCGAGTCGGCTACACCTTC.

This clonotype was counted a few times. J is TRBJ2-2 and V is TRBV9; 11 bases are shared with TRBD1. CDR3 length: 20 amino acids. Germline CDR1 reads SGDLS; CDR2 reads YYNGEE. Losses at the gene ends were 0 bases for V and 0 bases for J; bases not matched to a gene: 10. CDR3 nucleotides: TGTGCCAGCAGCGTAGATGGACAGGGGGCTCACAGAGCGAACACCGGGGAGCTGTTTTTT. Translated, it gives CASSVDGQGAHRANTGELFF.

This clonotype has just a few counts. CDR3 amino acids: CASKTASSYEQYV. In DNA form, the CDR3 reads TGTGCCAGCAAAACAGCGAGTTCCTACGAGCAGTACGTC. The V call is TRBV6-2 or TRBV6-3, the J call TRBJ2-7, with D unclear. The CDR3 is made up of 13 amino acids. Germline V gene sequence: CDR1 MNHEY, CDR2 SVGEGT. Trimming pared 7 bases from V and 1 base from J, leaving 11 bases between.

This clonotype was counted many times. The chain employs TRBV5-1 and TRBJ2-1; no clear D. CDR1 is SGHRS, CDR2 YFSETQ, per germline. The ends were cut back, 1 base at V and 8 bases at J, with 4 bases in the middle. The CDR3 totals 11 residues. The CDR3 is CASSLSDEQFF. Written as DNA, the CDR3 is TGCGCCAGCAGCTTGTCGGATGAGCAGTTCTTC.

This clonotype was found many times. The chain is built from TRBV12-5 and TRBJ1-1; maybe TRBD1 (5 bases). Trimming stripped 1 base from V and 3 bases from J, with 12 bases between. CDR1 is LGHNT and CDR2 is FRNRAP in the germline V gene. CDR3 length equals 15 residues. The CDR3 sequence is CASGLARGEDTEAFF. The CDR3 nucleotides are TGTGCTAGTGGTTTGGCCCGGGGGGAAGACACTGAAGCTTTCTTT.

The sample holds a few counts of this clonotype. The CDR3 DNA reads TGTGCCACCAGTACAGGACACCAAGAGACCCAGTACTTC. Translated, it gives CATSTGHQETQYF. The chain employs TRBV24-1 and TRBJ2-5, with D maybe TRBD1 (5 bases). V gave up 6 bases and J gave up 0 bases, with 7 bases separating them. CDR3 length: 13 residues. Germline CDR1 is KGHDR and CDR2 is SFDVKD.

The CDR3 spells CASSQLAGRTDTQYF. In DNA, the CDR3 is TGTGCCAGCTCACAACTAGCGGGGCGCACAGATACGCAGTATTTT. The rearrangement uses TRBV18 and TRBJ2-3; 10 positions match TRBD2. V trimming: 4 bases; J trimming: 1 base; junction bases outside the gene matches: 2. Germline V CDR1 and CDR2: KGHSH, LQKENI. The length of the CDR3 is 15 residues.

This clonotype was seen repeatedly, ten times or more. The V call is TRBV28, the J call TRBJ1-3; possible D gene TRBD1, 6 bases. The CDR3 spans 15 residues. In germline, CDR1 is MDHEN, CDR2 SYDVKM. Trimming left V 2 bases short and J 4 bases short, with 12 bases between. The CDR3 DNA follows: TGTGCCAGCAGTTTAGCAGGGGCTCAAGGAAACACCATATATTTT. Protein product: CASSLAGAQGNTIYF. The full variable domain, its missing parts supplied by reference TRBV28 and TRBJ1-3, is DVKVTQSSRYLVKRTGEKVFLECVQDMDHENMFWYRQDPGLGLRLIYFSYDVKMKEKGDIPEGYSVSREKKERFSLILESASTNQTSMYLCASSLAGAQGNTIYFGEGSWLTVV.

The rearrangement links TRBV7-3 to TRBJ2-7; D is perhaps TRBD1 (6 bases). This CDR3 is 16 amino acids long. The V gene's germline CDR1 is SGHTA and CDR2 FQGTGA. Between the trimmed V and J ends, which lost 1 base and 1 base, there was a span of 14 bases. CDR3 sequence reads: CASSLNAGEASYEQYF. CDR3 nucleotides: TGTGCCAGCAGCTTAAACGCAGGGGAAGCATCCTACGAGCAGTACTTC. Complete variable domain (other parts from reference TRBV7-3 and TRBJ2-7): GAGVSQTPSNKVTEKGKYVELRCDPISGHTALYWYRQSLGQGPEFLIYFQGTGAADDSGLPNDRFFAVRPEGSVSTLKIQRTERGDSAVYLCASSLNAGEASYEQYFGPGTRLTVT.